This T cell receptor beta chain was documented in a study of neurological immune-mediated disorders. Overall study findings and caveats: None of the CDR3 amino acid sequences of expanded clones recurred across subjects, suggesting private repertoires in all groups.

TCRdb analysed the 5' RACE reads with MiXCR anew, one entry per CDR3 protein. This sample has fewer than 30,000 distinct CDR3 sequences, with roughly 7% found just once. The germline V and J ends were trimmed by 5 bases and 9 bases, with 14 bases remaining between them. Germline V gene sequence: CDR1 SGHTA, CDR2 FQGTGA. The CDR3 contains 13 residues. This clonotype has ten or more counts. The antigen remains unidentified. Sequences were obtained from PBMCs. The TCR sequence derives from a woman in her 40s in good health. The genes are TRBV7-3 and TRBJ2-1; perhaps TRBD2 as D (5 bases). The CDR3 bases are TGTGCCAGCAGCCCCGAACGTCGGGGTGAGCAGTTCTTC. It yields the protein CASSPERRGEQFF.